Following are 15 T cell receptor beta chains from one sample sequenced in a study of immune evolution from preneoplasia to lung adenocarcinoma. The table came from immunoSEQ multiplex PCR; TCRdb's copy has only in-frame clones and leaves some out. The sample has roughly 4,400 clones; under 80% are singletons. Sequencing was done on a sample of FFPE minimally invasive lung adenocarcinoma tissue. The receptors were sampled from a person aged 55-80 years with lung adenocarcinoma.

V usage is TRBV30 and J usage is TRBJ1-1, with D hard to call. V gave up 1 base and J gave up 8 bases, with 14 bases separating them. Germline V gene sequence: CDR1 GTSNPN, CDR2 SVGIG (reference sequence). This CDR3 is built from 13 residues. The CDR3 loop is CAWSEEEAREAFF. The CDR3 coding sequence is TGTGCCTGGAGTGAGGAGGAGGCCAGGGAAGCTTTCTTT.

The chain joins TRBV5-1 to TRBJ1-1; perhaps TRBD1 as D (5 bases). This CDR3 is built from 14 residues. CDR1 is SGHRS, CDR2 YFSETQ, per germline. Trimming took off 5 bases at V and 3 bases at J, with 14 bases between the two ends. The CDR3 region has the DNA TGCGCCAGCAGGCTCTCCGAGGGGTACACTGAAGCTTTCTTT. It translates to CASRLSEGYTEAFF. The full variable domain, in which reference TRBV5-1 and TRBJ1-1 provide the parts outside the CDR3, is KAGVTQTPRYLIKTRGQQVTLSCSPISGHRSVSWYQQTPGQGLQFLFEYFSETQRNKGNFPGRFSGRQFSNSRSEMNVSTLELGDSALYLCASRLSEGYTEAFFGQGTRLTVV.

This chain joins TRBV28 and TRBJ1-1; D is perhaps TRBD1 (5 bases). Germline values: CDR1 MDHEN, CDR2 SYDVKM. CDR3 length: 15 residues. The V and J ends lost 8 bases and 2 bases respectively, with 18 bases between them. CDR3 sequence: CASGGTGAANTEAFF. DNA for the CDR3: TGTGCCAGCGGGGGGACCGGGGCGGCTAACACTGAAGCTTTCTTT. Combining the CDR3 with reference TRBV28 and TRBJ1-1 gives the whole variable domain DVKVTQSSRYLVKRTGEKVFLECVQDMDHENMFWYRQDPGLGLRLIYFSYDVKMKEKGDIPEGYSVSREKKERFSLILESASTNQTSMYLCASGGTGAANTEAFFGQGTRLTVV.

CDR3 amino acids: CASKEVNEQFF. In DNA, the CDR3 is TGTGCCAGCAAGGAGGTGAATGAGCAGTTCTTC. The chain joins TRBV7-1 to TRBJ2-1; perhaps TRBD2 as D (5 bases). TRBV7-1 is designated an ORF whose function remains uncertain. This CDR3 is built from 11 residues. Trimming cost V 7 bases and J 7 bases, with 8 bases left between them.

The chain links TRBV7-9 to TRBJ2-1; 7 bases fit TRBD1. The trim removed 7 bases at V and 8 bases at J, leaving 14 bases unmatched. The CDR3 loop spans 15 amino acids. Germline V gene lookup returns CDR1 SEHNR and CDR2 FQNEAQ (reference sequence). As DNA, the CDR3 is TGTGCCAGCACAAACACAAGGGGGCTGAGCGATGAGCAGTTCTTC. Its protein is CASTNTRGLSDEQFF.

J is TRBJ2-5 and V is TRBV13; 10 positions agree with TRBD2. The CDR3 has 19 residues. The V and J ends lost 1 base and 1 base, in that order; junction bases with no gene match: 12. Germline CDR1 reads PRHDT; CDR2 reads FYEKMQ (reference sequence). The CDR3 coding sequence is TGTGCCAGCAGCTTAGCACCCCTCTCCAGCGGGAGGGCCCAAGAGACCCAGTACTTC. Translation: CASSLAPLSSGRAQETQYF.

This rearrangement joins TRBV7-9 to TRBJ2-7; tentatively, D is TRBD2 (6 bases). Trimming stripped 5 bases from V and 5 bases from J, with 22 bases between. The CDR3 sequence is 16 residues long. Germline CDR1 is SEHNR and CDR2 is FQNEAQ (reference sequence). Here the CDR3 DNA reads TGTGCCAGCAGCCCTTTGAGATGGGCGGGGAGCGACGAGCAGTACTTC. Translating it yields CASSPLRWAGSDEQYF.

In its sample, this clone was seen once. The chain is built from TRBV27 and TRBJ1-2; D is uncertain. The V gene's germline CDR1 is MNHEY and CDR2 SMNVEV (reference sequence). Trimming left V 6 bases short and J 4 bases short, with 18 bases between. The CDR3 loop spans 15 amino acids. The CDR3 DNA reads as TGTGCCAGCAGACCCCTGGGGAGGGCTTCCTATGGCTACACCTTC. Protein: CASRPLGRASYGYTF.

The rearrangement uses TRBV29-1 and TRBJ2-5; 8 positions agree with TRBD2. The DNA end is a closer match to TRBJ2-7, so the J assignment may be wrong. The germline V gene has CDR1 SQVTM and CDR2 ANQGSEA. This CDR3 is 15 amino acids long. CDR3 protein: CSVAFAGGRTYEQYF. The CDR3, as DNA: TGCAGCGTTGCATTCGCGGGAGGTAGGACCTACGAGCAGTACTTC.

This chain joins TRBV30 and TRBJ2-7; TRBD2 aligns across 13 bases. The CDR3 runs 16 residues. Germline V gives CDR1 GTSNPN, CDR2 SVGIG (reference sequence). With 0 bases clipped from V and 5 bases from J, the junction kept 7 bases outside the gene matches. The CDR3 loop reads CAWSVRTSGRMDEQYF. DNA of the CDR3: TGTGCCTGGAGTGTCCGGACTAGCGGGAGAATGGACGAGCAGTACTTC.

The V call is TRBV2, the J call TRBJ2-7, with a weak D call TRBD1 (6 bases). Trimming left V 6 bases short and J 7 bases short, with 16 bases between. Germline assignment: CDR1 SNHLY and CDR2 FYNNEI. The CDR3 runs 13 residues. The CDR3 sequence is CASRGAPGVEQYF. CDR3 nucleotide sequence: TGTGCCAGCAGGGGGGCCCCAGGGGTTGAGCAGTACTTC. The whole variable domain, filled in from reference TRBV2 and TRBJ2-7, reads EPEVTQTPSHQVTQMGQEVILRCVPISNHLYFYWYRQILGQKVEFLVSFYNNEISEKSEIFDDQFSVERPDGSNFTLKIRSTKLEDSAMYFCASRGAPGVEQYFGPGTRLTVT.

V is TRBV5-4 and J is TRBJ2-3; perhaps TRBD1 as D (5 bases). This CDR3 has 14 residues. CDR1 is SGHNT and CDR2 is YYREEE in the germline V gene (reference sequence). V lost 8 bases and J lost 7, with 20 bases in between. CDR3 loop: CASSRQGSVNTQYF. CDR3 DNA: TGTGCCAGTAGTAGGCAGGGCTCGGTTAATACGCAGTATTTT.

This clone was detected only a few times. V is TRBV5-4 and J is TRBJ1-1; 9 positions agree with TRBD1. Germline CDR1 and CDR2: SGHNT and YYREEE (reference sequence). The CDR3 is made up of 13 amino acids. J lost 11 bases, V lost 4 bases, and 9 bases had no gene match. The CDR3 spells CASSLTGTGYAFF. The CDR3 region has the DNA TGTGCCAGCAGCCTAACCGGGACAGGGTACGCTTTCTTT. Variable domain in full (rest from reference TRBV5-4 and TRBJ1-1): ETGVTQSPTHLIKTRGQQVTLRCSSQSGHNTVSWYQQALGQGPQFIFQYYREEENGRGNFPPRFSGLQFPNYSSELNVNALELDDSALYLCASSLTGTGYAFFGQGTRLTVV.

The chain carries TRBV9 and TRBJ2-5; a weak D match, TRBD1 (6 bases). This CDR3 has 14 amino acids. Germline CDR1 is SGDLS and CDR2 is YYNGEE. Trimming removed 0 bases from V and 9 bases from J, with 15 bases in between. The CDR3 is CASSVVGGSEAQYF. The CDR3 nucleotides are TGTGCCAGCAGCGTAGTAGGGGGAAGTGAGGCCCAGTACTTC.

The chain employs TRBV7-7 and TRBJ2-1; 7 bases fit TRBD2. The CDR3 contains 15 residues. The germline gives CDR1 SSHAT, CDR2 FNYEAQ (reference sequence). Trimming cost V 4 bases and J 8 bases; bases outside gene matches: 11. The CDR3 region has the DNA TGTGCCAGCAGCTCGCTAGCGGCCCGGGAGGATGAGCAGTTCTTC. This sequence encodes CASSSLAAREDEQFF.